The clone carrying this T cell receptor (beta chain) has just a few counts. This sample is drawn from a study of blood T cells in healthy people across ages. Per germline, CDR1 SGHRS and CDR2 YFSETQ. V trimming: 6 bases; J trimming: 1 base; junction bases outside the gene matches: 6. This CDR3 is 14 amino acids long. The use of a sample-barcoded 5' primer and a J-beta primer mix characterized a second PCR of about 7 to 12 cycles. From the 5' RACE reads, TCRdb called clonotypes with MiXCR, one entry per CDR3 protein. There are around 800,000 distinct CDR3 sequences in the sample; 40% to 50% occur only once, and roughly 19% lies in the top ten. The authors drew roughly 9.8 milliliters of peripheral blood from each donor.

This receptor was taken from a man aged 55 to 69 in good health. Sequenced material: blood. The chain couples TRBV5-1 to TRBJ1-2, with 7 bases identical to TRBD1. The chain's CDR3 is CASTRGQYNYGYTF. The CDR3 DNA follows: TGCGCCAGCACACGGGGACAGTATAACTATGGCTACACCTTC.